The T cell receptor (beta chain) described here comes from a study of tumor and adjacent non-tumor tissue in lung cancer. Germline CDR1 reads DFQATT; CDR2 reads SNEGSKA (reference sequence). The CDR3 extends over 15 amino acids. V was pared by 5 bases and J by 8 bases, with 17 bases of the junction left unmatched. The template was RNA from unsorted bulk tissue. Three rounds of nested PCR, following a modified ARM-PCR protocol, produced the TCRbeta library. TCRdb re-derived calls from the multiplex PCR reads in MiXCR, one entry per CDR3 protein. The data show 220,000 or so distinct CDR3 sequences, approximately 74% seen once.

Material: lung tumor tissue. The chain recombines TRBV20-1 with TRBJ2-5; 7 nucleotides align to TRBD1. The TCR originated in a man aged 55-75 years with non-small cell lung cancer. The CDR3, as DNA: TGCAGTGCTCTCCCGGGACAGCTAATTGTAGATACCCAGTACTTC. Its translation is CSALPGQLIVDTQYF.